These 12 T cell receptor beta chains came from one sample sequenced in a study of T cells in Graves' hyperthyroidism and ophthalmopathy (dated by TCRdb to about 2019). Receptor libraries were prepared by multiplex PCR. Sequencing took place on an Illumina HiSeq 2000. The TCR beta CDR3 regions were amplified from RNA transcripts. The TCR CDR3 was subjected to a first round of RT-PCR using the HTBI primer set and the Qiagen OneStep RT-PCR kit. TCRdb itself trimmed the public reads at Q25 with fastp, ran MiXCR and retained productive beta chains. Every entry covers one CDR3 protein and lists the most common genes and DNA from its rows. A total of approximately 400,000 distinct CDR3 sequences appear in this sample, more than 14% of them only once. Jointly, the top ten make up about 19% of the sample. Sequencing was carried out using blood. The source is a woman younger than 45 with Graves' ophthalmopathy.

This clonotype was detected ten times or more. The J gene is TRBJ2-3, the V gene TRBV11-2; D may match TRBD1 or TRBD2 (5 bases each). Trimming left V 3 bases short and J 6 bases short, with 13 bases between. Germline V lookup: CDR1 SGHAT, CDR2 FQNNGV. The CDR3 is 14 residues long. The CDR3 sequence is CASSFLGPGDTQYF. The CDR3, as DNA: TGTGCCAGCAGCTTTTTGGGACCGGGTGATACGCAGTATTTT.

The chain links TRBV20-1 to TRBJ1-6; 8 bases fit TRBD1. Trimming cost V 5 bases and J 9 bases; bases outside gene matches: 9. Germline values: CDR1 DFQATT, CDR2 SNEGSKA (reference sequence). CDR3 length equals 14 residues. The CDR3 loop is CSALQGQASSPLHF. The CDR3 DNA is TGCAGTGCTCTTCAGGGACAGGCAAGTTCACCCCTCCACTTT.

This clonotype was observed many times. The CDR3 spells CASSYPKRTWIEYEQFF. The CDR3 nucleotides read TGTGCCAGCAGTTACCCCAAACGGACTTGGATAGAGTATGAGCAGTTCTTC. The J gene is TRBJ2-1, the V gene TRBV6-2 or TRBV6-3; possible D gene TRBD2, 5 bases. Germline CDR1 and CDR2: MNHEY and SVGEGT. Trimming took off 2 bases at V and 8 bases at J, with 22 bases between the two ends. The CDR3 runs 17 residues.

About this clonotype: The junction departs from the called germline gene at one end, perhaps through a read error. The CDR3 DNA reads TGTGCCATCAGTGAGAAGAGCGGCGGCTATTCACCCCTCTACTTT. Translating gives CAISEKSGGYSPLYF. The chain is built from TRBV10-3 and TRBJ1-6, with D unresolved. The CDR3 is made up of 15 amino acids. Per the germline V gene, CDR1 is ENHRY and CDR2 is SYGVKD.

This clonotype has just a few counts. This chain connects TRBV6-1 to TRBJ2-7; 10 bases are a match to TRBD2. From germline, CDR1 is MNHNS and CDR2 SASEGT. The trim removed 6 bases at V and 0 bases at J, leaving 5 bases unmatched. The CDR3 covers 15 residues. The CDR3 nucleotides read TGTGCCAGCAGCACTAGCGGGGATCGCTCCTACGAGCAGTACTTC. It is translated as CASSTSGDRSYEQYF.

This clonotype was observed at least ten times. J is TRBJ2-5 and V is TRBV12-3 or TRBV12-4; 9 bases are shared with TRBD1. The CDR3 runs 15 residues. The V and J ends lost 3 bases and 5 bases, in that order; junction bases with no gene match: 7. CDR3: CASSFIQGAGETQYF. The CDR3 nucleotides are TGTGCCAGCAGTTTTATACAGGGGGCTGGTGAGACCCAGTACTTC.

In the case of this clonotype: A much bigger clone sits one base away, suggesting this may be a read error. The chain carries TRBV4-2 and TRBJ1-2, with D unclear. This CDR3 spans 16 amino acids. The germline CDR1 and CDR2 sequences are LGHNA and YNFKEQ. In nucleotides, the CDR3 is TGTGTCAGCAGCCAAGACTACAGCCACGCTAACTATGGCTACACCTTC. Its protein is CVSSQDYSHANYGYTF.

This clonotype was detected ten times or more. The chain combines TRBV28 with TRBJ1-1, with 9 bases matching TRBD1. The CDR3 spans 15 residues. Germline-derived CDR1 and CDR2 are MDHEN and SYDVKM. The V segment lost 6 bases and the J segment 10 bases; nucleotides outside the gene matches: 15. CDR3 nucleotides: TGTGCCAGCAGCTCCGAGTCCGAGACAGGGGGGGGAGCTTTCTTT. It codes for CASSSESETGGGAFF. The full variable domain, its missing parts supplied by reference TRBV28 and TRBJ1-1, is DVKVTQSSRYLVKRTGEKVFLECVQDMDHENMFWYRQDPGLGLRLIYFSYDVKMKEKGDIPEGYSVSREKKERFSLILESASTNQTSMYLCASSSESETGGGAFFGQGTRLTVV.

This clonotype appeared many times. The chain links TRBV9 to TRBJ1-1, with D uncertain. The CDR3 totals 14 residues. From germline, CDR1 is SGDLS and CDR2 YYNGEE. Trimming cost V 0 bases and J 6 bases, with 12 bases left between them. CDR3 sequence (DNA): TGTGCCAGCAGCGTAGTGACCTCAGACGCTGAAGCTTTCTTT. Its protein is CASSVVTSDAEAFF.

This clonotype was seen repeatedly, ten times or more. The J gene is TRBJ2-7, the V gene TRBV7-8, with TRBD2 matching over 9 bases. Losses at the gene ends were 4 bases for V and 5 bases for J; bases not matched to a gene: 12. The length of the CDR3 is 16 residues. The germline V gene encodes CDR1 SGHVS and CDR2 FQNEAQ. In nucleotides, the CDR3 is TGTGCCAGCAGCTCCCCCCGCGGCGGGGGGGACCACGAGCAGTACTTC. It encodes CASSSPRGGGDHEQYF. Full variable domain (outside the CDR3, taken from reference TRBV7-8 and TRBJ2-7): GAGVSQSPRYKVAKRGQDVALRCDPISGHVSLFWYQQALGQGPEFLTYFQNEAQLDKSGLPSDRFFAERPEGSVSTLKIQRTQQEDSAVYLCASSSPRGGGDHEQYFGPGTRLTVT.

This clonotype was found a few times. The chain has TRBV6-1 and TRBJ1-2; D unresolved. Germline values: CDR1 MNHNS, CDR2 SASEGT. Deletions cut 1 base from V and 3 bases from J, with 6 bases between. There are 13 residues in the CDR3. CDR3 loop: CASSEDSYYGYTF. The DNA for the CDR3 is TGTGCCAGCAGTGAAGACAGTTACTATGGCTACACCTTC.

Only a few counts were recorded for this clonotype. The chain has TRBV29-1 and TRBJ2-1; tentatively, D is TRBD1 or TRBD2 (5 bases each). The germline V and J ends were trimmed by 6 bases and 6 bases, with 18 bases remaining between them. The CDR3 totals 14 residues. The germline V gene encodes CDR1 SQVTM and CDR2 ANQGSEA. The CDR3 DNA sequence: TGCAGCGTCACGGGACCCCCCGGCGGCAATGAGCAGTTCTTC. This gives the protein CSVTGPPGGNEQFF.